This record concerns one T cell receptor (beta chain) sequence. The antigen remains unidentified. Trimming cost V 1 base and J 1 base, with 8 bases left between them. Germline lookup yields CDR1 SGHDT and CDR2 YYEEEE. The CDR3 runs to 14 residues. The data were taken from a study of graft-versus-host responses after intestinal transplantation. Study at large: Isolated intestinal, liver-intestinal, or multivisceral transplants had been given to the recipients. Recipients were all induced with anti-thymocyte globulin, then given tacrolimus and steroids for around three years. Study outcomes and limitations: Detection of GvH clones occurred in recipient marrow, and some had their first appearance in ileum or blood.

Repertoires were generated with immunoSEQ multiplex PCR, while TCRdb's copy carries only in-frame clones and drops some. The sample includes approximately 97,000 clones, 91% of them seen just once. The source of this sequence is a human donor who was the organ donor for an intestinal transplant. The gene calls are TRBV5-6 and TRBJ1-1; unclear D gene. The material was unstimulated CD4+ T cells sorted from spleen or lymph node cells, obtained before transplant. DNA for the CDR3: TGTGCCAGCAGCTTGCGACACCCGAACACTGAAGCTTTCTTT. Translated, it gives CASSLRHPNTEAFF.